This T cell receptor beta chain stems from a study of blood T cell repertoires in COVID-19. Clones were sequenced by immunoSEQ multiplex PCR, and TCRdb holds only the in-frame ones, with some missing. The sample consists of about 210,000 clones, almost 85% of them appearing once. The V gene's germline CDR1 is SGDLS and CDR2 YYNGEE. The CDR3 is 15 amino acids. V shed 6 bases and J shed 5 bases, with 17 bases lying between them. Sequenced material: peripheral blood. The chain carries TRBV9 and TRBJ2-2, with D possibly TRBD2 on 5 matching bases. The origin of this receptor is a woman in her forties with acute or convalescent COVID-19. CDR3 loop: CASTEGESWTGELFF. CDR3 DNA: TGTGCCAGCACCGAGGGAGAATCGTGGACCGGGGAGCTGTTTTTT.